The 16 T cell receptor beta chains below were found in one sample sequenced in a study of CD8 T cells in ankylosing spondylitis. The study's findings and limits: Blood of patients with ankylosing spondylitis appeared to be characterized by a TCR beta motif of eight or nine highly homologous variants.

TCRdb redid the calling of the 5' RACE reads with MiXCR, one entry per CDR3 protein. The sample records around 440,000 distinct CDR3 sequences, more than 15% being singletons. These TCRs are of unknown antigen specificity. What was sequenced was blood, either unsorted or a sorted T cell fraction (not recorded which). All receptors derive from a male donor with ankylosing spondylitis.

In its sample, this clonotype was seen a few times. The genes are TRBV20-1 and TRBJ2-5; 9 positions agree with TRBD1. This CDR3 is built from 15 residues. The germline gives CDR1 DFQATT, CDR2 SNEGSKA (reference sequence). Trimming took 3 bases from V and 1 from J; bases not matched to a gene: 6. CDR3 nucleotides: TGCAGTGCTAGGGGACAGGGAGGTGGCCAAGAGACCCAGTACTTC. Translation gives CSARGQGGGQETQYF.

The chain joins TRBV20-1 to TRBJ2-3; no reliable D call. Germline CDR1 is DFQATT and CDR2 is SNEGSKA (reference sequence). The CDR3 consists of 15 residues. Trimming shortened V by 1 base and J by 0 bases, and 11 bases separated the two germline ends. CDR3 sequence (DNA): TGCAGTGCTAGAGCGAACGGAGTAAGCACAGATACGCAGTATTTT. Protein: CSARANGVSTDTQYF.

J is TRBJ1-5 and V is TRBV20-1, with D possibly TRBD1 on 6 matching bases. Germline loops: CDR1 DFQATT, CDR2 SNEGSKA (reference sequence). Trimming took 0 bases from V and 4 from J, leaving 16 bases between them. The CDR3 runs 16 residues. The CDR3 coding sequence is TGCAGTGCTAGAGATCAGTGGGGGGCAGGTAATCAGCCCCAGCATTTT. Amino acid sequence: CSARDQWGAGNQPQHF.

This clonotype turned up a few times. The chain joins TRBV3-1 to TRBJ2-1; the match to TRBD2 covers 11 bases. Germline V CDR1 and CDR2: LGHDT, YNNKEL (reference sequence). This CDR3 contains 15 residues. V dropped 4 bases and J dropped 7; count of bases not matched to a gene: 6. Written as DNA, the CDR3 is TGTGCCAGCAGCCTTAGCGGGGGGGGTGGTAATGAGCAGTTCTTC. This translates into CASSLSGGGGNEQFF.

The chain recombines TRBV9 with TRBJ2-3; 11 nucleotides align to TRBD2. The CDR3 length is 16 residues. The trim removed 2 bases at V and 5 bases at J, leaving 7 bases unmatched. Germline CDR1 and CDR2: SGDLS and YYNGEE. CDR3 loop: CASSVAGLAGGDTQYF. In DNA form, the CDR3 reads TGTGCCAGCAGCGTCGCGGGCCTAGCGGGGGGAGATACGCAGTATTTT.

A note on this clonotype: A clone one base away is much larger, so this may be a read error. The V and J genes are TRBV12-3 or TRBV12-4 and TRBJ2-1; D is uncertain. The CDR3 has 15 amino acids. CDR3 in DNA: TGTGCCAGAAGTTTTGGTGGTCCCAGCAATCATGAGCAGTTCTTC. Translation gives CARSFGGPSNHEQFF.

The chain carries TRBV6-5 and TRBJ1-3, with TRBD1 as a possible D gene (6 bases). The CDR3 sequence is 15 residues long. Germline V gene sequence: CDR1 MNHEY, CDR2 SVGAGI. V was trimmed by 0 bases and J by 3 bases, leaving 9 bases between them. CDR3 loop: CASSYSGRGGNTIYF. The CDR3 DNA reads as TGTGCCAGCAGTTACTCGGGCAGGGGTGGAAACACCATATATTTT.

The chain joins TRBV20-1 to TRBJ2-1; D is undetermined. CDR1 and CDR2 from the germline V gene are DFQATT and SNEGSKA (reference sequence). This CDR3 comprises 14 residues. Trimming shortened V by 0 bases and J by 6 bases, and 12 bases separated the two germline ends. The CDR3 DNA reads as TGCAGTGCTAGAGACTCCGGGCCCCTCAATGAGCAGTTCTTC. As protein: CSARDSGPLNEQFF.

This clonotype was counted a few times. The rearrangement links TRBV7-9 to TRBJ1-1, with 7 positions matching TRBD1. Trimming took 2 bases from V and 1 from J; bases not matched to a gene: 4. The CDR3 sequence is 15 residues long. Germline assignment: CDR1 SEHNR and CDR2 FQNEAQ (reference sequence). The CDR3 protein is CASSLRDSANTEAFF. CDR3 in DNA: TGTGCCAGCAGCTTAAGGGACAGCGCGAACACTGAAGCTTTCTTT. Combining the CDR3 with reference TRBV7-9 and TRBJ1-1 gives the whole variable domain DTGVSQNPRHKITKRGQNVTFRCDPISEHNRLYWYRQTLGQGPEFLTYFQNEAQLEKSRLLSDRFSAERPKGSFSTLEIQRTEQGDSAMYLCASSLRDSANTEAFFGQGTRLTVV.

This clonotype was detected a few times. This rearrangement joins TRBV30 to TRBJ1-1; no definite D call. Germline values: CDR1 GTSNPN, CDR2 SVGIG (reference sequence). The CDR3 extends over 13 amino acids. The V end lost 0 bases, the J end lost 2 bases, and 7 bases lay between the germline ends. The CDR3 reads CAWSVQVNTEAFF. The CDR3 bases are TGTGCCTGGAGTGTACAAGTAAACACTGAAGCTTTCTTT. Supplemented by reference TRBV30 and TRBJ1-1, the full variable domain reads SQTIHQWPATLVQPVGSPLSLECTVEGTSNPNLYWYRQAAGRGLQLLFYSVGIGQISSEVPQNLSASRPQDRQFILSSKKLLLSDSGFYLCAWSVQVNTEAFFGQGTRLTVV.

This clonotype came up a few times. The J gene is TRBJ2-3, the V gene TRBV7-2, with 11 bases identical to TRBD1. The CDR3 has 15 residues. Trimming took 2 bases from V and 4 from J; bases not matched to a gene: 2. Germline loops: CDR1 SGHTA, CDR2 FQGNSA. The CDR3 here is CASSLMGQGADTQYF. As DNA, the CDR3 is TGTGCCAGCAGCTTAATGGGACAGGGGGCAGATACGCAGTATTTT.

The chain links TRBV13 to TRBJ2-7; weak D call: TRBD2 (6 bases). The CDR3 sequence is 12 residues long. The V and J ends lost 5 bases and 7 bases respectively, with 12 bases between them. Looked up from germline, CDR1 is PRHDT and CDR2 is FYEKMQ (reference sequence). The CDR3 DNA follows: TGTGCCAGCAGCCCCCTGGGGAGGGAGCAGTACTTC. This translates into CASSPLGREQYF.

The V gene is TRBV20-1, the J gene TRBJ2-7; the D is unclear. Germline V gives CDR1 DFQATT, CDR2 SNEGSKA (reference sequence). Deletions cut 6 bases from V and 5 bases from J, with 14 bases between. CDR3 length equals 12 residues. In nucleotides, the CDR3 is TGCAGTGCAACCGGACGAGGCGACGAGCAGTACTTC. This translates into CSATGRGDEQYF.

This clonotype was detected only a few times. The V and J genes are TRBV2 and TRBJ2-1; no clear D gene. Germline V gives CDR1 SNHLY, CDR2 FYNNEI. V gave up 1 base and J gave up 8 bases, with 6 bases separating them. The CDR3 is made up of 12 amino acids. Written as DNA, the CDR3 is TGTGCCAGCAGTGAAGAGGGATATGAGCAGTTCTTC. As protein: CASSEEGYEQFF.

This clonotype has only a few counts. This sequence joins TRBV10-3 and TRBJ2-7, with 11 bases identical to TRBD2. This CDR3 is built from 13 residues. Germline trimming cut 6 bases from V and 3 bases from J; bases unmatched to any gene: 1. In germline, CDR1 is ENHRY, CDR2 SYGVKD. For the CDR3, the DNA is TGTGCCATCAGCGGGACTAGCGGCTACGAGCAGTACTTC. Amino acids: CAISGTSGYEQYF.

The chain joins TRBV7-9 to TRBJ2-7, with a possible D match to TRBD2 (5 bases). CDR1 and CDR2 (germline): SEHNR, FQNEAQ (reference sequence). With 5 bases removed from V and 2 bases from J, the gap between germline ends came to 19 bases. The length of the CDR3 is 16 residues. DNA for the CDR3: TGTGCCAGCAGCCCCTCCTCGTTCCGGGGAGCCTACGAGCAGTACTTC. Protein: CASSPSSFRGAYEQYF.